Presented here are 26 T cell receptor beta chains from one specimen sequenced in a study of patients and donors after allogeneic stem cell transplantation. TCRdb fed the RT-PCR reads into MiXCR, producing one record per CDR3 protein. This sample has around 8,200 distinct CDR3 sequences, with around a tenth found just once. Material for sequencing was blood, either unsorted or a sorted T cell fraction (not recorded which). The origin of the receptors is a human donor who was either an allogeneic HSCT recipient or a stem cell or donor lymphocyte infusion donor (not recorded which). It is not recorded whose cells these are; they may come from a transplant donor.

For this clonotype: A much larger clone is a single base away; this may be a read error. The chain links TRBV18 to TRBJ1-1; D is possibly TRBD1 (6 bases). Germline CDR1 reads KGHSH; CDR2 reads LQKENI. This CDR3 comprises 15 residues. The CDR3 spells CASTPLTGEDTEAFF. The CDR3, as DNA: TGTGCCAGCACACCGTTGACAGGCGAGGACACTGAAGCTTTCTTT.

The chain has TRBV9 and TRBJ2-2; 8 nucleotides line up with TRBD1. This CDR3 contains 17 residues. Germline V lookup: CDR1 SGDLS, CDR2 YYNGEE. The trim removed 0 bases at V and 1 base at J, leaving 5 bases unmatched. CDR3 sequence reads: CASSVEDRVWNTGELFF. The CDR3 bases are TGTGCCAGCAGCGTAGAGGACAGGGTTTGGAACACCGGGGAGCTGTTTTTT.

This clonotype showed up many times. The V call is TRBV2, the J call TRBJ1-4, with 8 bases matching TRBD1. Germline CDR1 reads SNHLY; CDR2 reads FYNNEI. The ends lost 6 bases at V and 8 bases at J; junction bases unmatched: 8. The CDR3 is made up of 14 amino acids. CDR3 DNA sequence: TGTGCCAGCAGGGTACAGGGGGTAGGAGAAAAACTGTTTTTT. This gives the protein CASRVQGVGEKLFF.

With respect to this clonotype: This may be a read error, as it is one base from a much larger clone. The chain combines TRBV5-1 with TRBJ1-2; weak D call: TRBD1 (6 bases). The CDR3 is 14 residues long. The germline V gene has CDR1 SGHRS and CDR2 YFSETQ. V shed 0 bases and J shed 6 bases, with 12 bases lying between them. In nucleotides, the CDR3 is TGCGCCAGCAGCTTGGAGACAGGCCCCCATGGCTACACCTTC. Its protein is CASSLETGPHGYTF. Based on the CDR3 plus reference TRBV5-1 and TRBJ1-2, the full variable domain is KAGVTQTPRYLIKTRGQQVTLSCSPISGHRSVSWYQQTPGQGLQFLFEYFSETQRNKGNFPGRFSGRQFSNSRSEMNVSTLELGDSALYLCASSLETGPHGYTFGSGTRLTVV.

This clonotype was counted at least ten times. The rearrangement links TRBV18 to TRBJ2-3; 8 nucleotides align to TRBD1. V shed 3 bases and J 15 bases; nucleotides not matched to a gene: 11. The CDR3 is 13 amino acids. CDR1 and CDR2 from the germline V gene are KGHSH and LQKENI. The CDR3 region has the DNA TGTGCCAGCTCACCTCCCGGCGGACAGGGCCGATATTTT. Residues: CASSPPGGQGRYF.

The chain joins TRBV14 to TRBJ1-1, with D possibly TRBD1 on 6 matching bases. V shed 0 bases and J shed 9 bases, with 14 bases lying between them. Germline V gives CDR1 SGHDN, CDR2 FVKESK. This CDR3 is built from 14 residues. For the CDR3, the DNA is TGTGCCAGCAGCCAAGAGTTTGGGGGCCTTAAAGCTTTCTTT. Translating gives CASSQEFGGLKAFF.

This clonotype was counted a few times. The V gene is TRBV6-5, the J gene TRBJ1-1; D is perhaps TRBD1 (5 bases). Germline loops: CDR1 MNHEY, CDR2 SVGAGI. This CDR3 has 13 amino acids. The ends were cut back, 6 bases at V and 3 bases at J, with 11 bases in the middle. DNA for the CDR3: TGTGCCAGCAGATGGGGGGTGGACACTGAAGCTTTCTTT. It is translated as CASRWGVDTEAFF.

The gene calls are TRBV9 and TRBJ2-2; no clear D. The V gene's germline CDR1 is SGDLS and CDR2 YYNGEE. The CDR3 length is 14 residues. Trimming left V 5 bases short and J 3 bases short, with 11 bases between. CDR3 loop: CASSPRLDTGELFF. In DNA, the CDR3 is TGTGCCAGCAGTCCCAGATTGGACACCGGGGAGCTGTTTTTT.

This clonotype was picked up many times. Given a far larger clone just one base away, this is likely a sequencing read error. This chain links TRBV7-2 with TRBJ1-3; tentative D call: TRBD1 (6 bases). V lost 5 bases, J lost 2 bases, and 10 bases lay in between. The CDR3 consists of 14 residues. Germline values: CDR1 SGHTA, CDR2 FQGNSA. The CDR3 spells CASSPTGTGNTIYF. The DNA of the CDR3 is TGTGCCAGCAGCCCCACAGGGACTGGAAACACCATATATTTT.

Concerning this clonotype itself: It may be a read error: a sequence one base away is much more abundant. The chain employs TRBV11-2 and TRBJ2-3; D gene ambiguous. This CDR3 is built from 13 residues. CDR1 is SGHAT and CDR2 is FQNNGV in the germline V gene. CDR3 region: CAGSLAVLDTQYF. The DNA of the CDR3 is TGTGCCGGCAGCTTAGCAGTGCTTGATACGCAGTATTTT. The full variable domain, completed using reference TRBV11-2 and TRBJ2-3, is EAGVAQSPRYKIIEKRQSVAFWCNPISGHATLYWYQQILGQGPKLLIQFQNNGVVDDSQLPKDRFSAERLKGVDSTLKIQPAKLEDSAVYLCAGSLAVLDTQYFGPGTRLTVL.

This chain joins TRBV11-3 and TRBJ2-7, with no clear D. The germline V gene has CDR1 SGHNT and CDR2 YENEEA. The CDR3 is 12 residues long. The V end was cut by 1 base, the J end by 5 bases, with 6 bases between. The CDR3 loop is CASSLGPDEQYF. CDR3 coding DNA: TGTGCCAGCAGCTTAGGCCCCGACGAGCAGTACTTC.

Ten or more counts support this clonotype. The chain is built from TRBV5-1 and TRBJ2-6; D possibly matches TRBD1 or TRBD2 (7 bases each). The V gene lost 3 bases and the J gene lost 0 bases, with 13 bases spanning the gap. Per the germline V gene, CDR1 is SGHRS and CDR2 is YFSETQ. There are 17 residues in the CDR3. CDR3 sequence reads: CASSSQGGFSGANVLTF. CDR3 nucleotide sequence: TGCGCCAGCAGCTCCCAGGGGGGGTTCTCTGGGGCCAACGTCCTGACTTTC.

This clonotype appeared a few times. The chain joins TRBV27 to TRBJ2-3; D is unclear. The V gene lost 2 bases and the J gene lost 4 bases, with 13 bases spanning the gap. Germline V CDR1 and CDR2: MNHEY, SMNVEV (reference sequence). The CDR3 length is 15 residues. DNA for the CDR3: TGTGCCAGCAGTTTAGAAGGGAAAGAAGCAGATACGCAGTATTTT. Translated, it gives CASSLEGKEADTQYF.

The gene calls are TRBV20-1 and TRBJ1-1, with D possibly being TRBD1 (6 bases). Germline V gene data show CDR1 as DFQATT and CDR2 as SNEGSKA (reference sequence). The CDR3 extends over 15 amino acids. The V and J ends lost 3 bases and 3 bases respectively, with 17 bases between them. CDR3 in amino acids: CSASITRGPYTEAFF. CDR3 coding DNA: TGCAGTGCTAGCATCACCAGGGGACCGTACACTGAAGCTTTCTTT.

This clonotype was observed a handful of times. The chain has TRBV6-1 and TRBJ1-1; 7 nucleotides line up with TRBD1. CDR1 and CDR2 from the germline V gene are MNHNS and SASEGT. The CDR3 totals 15 residues. J gave up 1 base and V 0 bases, and 2 bases lay outside the gene matches. CDR3 nucleotides: TGTGCCAGCAGTGAAGCGTCAGGGGGGAACACTGAAGCTTTCTTT. Its translation: CASSEASGGNTEAFF.

This chain uses TRBV11-2 with TRBJ1-5, with unresolved D. The germline CDR1 and CDR2 sequences are SGHAT and FQNNGV. This CDR3 region has 14 residues. V was shortened by 2 bases and J by 1 base, with 6 bases between the two germline ends. This CDR3 reads CASSLTTSNQPQHF. The CDR3 coding sequence is TGTGCCAGCAGCTTAACGACAAGCAATCAGCCCCAGCATTTT.

This clonotype was recorded many times. This chain links TRBV4-3 with TRBJ2-1, with 7 bases lining up with TRBD2. The J segment lost 4 bases and the V segment lost 0 bases, leaving 12 bases of the junction unmatched. The V gene's germline CDR1 is LGHNA and CDR2 YSLEER. The CDR3 consists of 18 residues. The chain's CDR3 is CASSQDHGGGGGYNEQFF. The CDR3 region has the DNA TGCGCCAGCAGCCAAGATCACGGGGGTGGCGGGGGTTACAATGAGCAGTTCTTC.

The rearrangement uses TRBV9 and TRBJ2-5; the match to TRBD1 covers 9 bases. The germline gives CDR1 SGDLS, CDR2 YYNGEE. J lost 2 bases, V lost 3 bases, and 5 bases had no gene match. This CDR3 has 15 amino acids. CDR3 DNA: TGTGCCAGCAGCGGGACAGGGGTCCAACAAGAGACCCAGTACTTC. It specifies CASSGTGVQQETQYF.

This clonotype was seen a handful of times. This chain connects TRBV2 to TRBJ2-2, with TRBD2 matching over 8 bases. CDR3 length: 14 amino acids. From germline, CDR1 is SNHLY and CDR2 FYNNEI. The trim removed 6 bases at V and 6 bases at J, leaving 6 bases unmatched. This CDR3 reads CASRVLTSAGELFF. The CDR3 DNA is TGTGCCAGCAGGGTCCTGACTAGCGCCGGGGAGCTGTTTTTT.

This clonotype was seen more than once but under ten times. The rearrangement uses TRBV6-1 and TRBJ1-3, with D maybe TRBD1 (5 bases). Trimming removed 4 bases from V and 0 bases from J, with 16 bases in between. CDR3 size: 17 residues. Looked up from germline, CDR1 is MNHNS and CDR2 is SASEGT. The CDR3 reads CASSGWGRLSSGNTIYF. The CDR3 DNA is TGTGCCAGCAGTGGATGGGGACGGCTGAGCTCTGGAAACACCATATATTTT.

This clonotype occurred a few times. The chain recombines TRBV18 with TRBJ2-1; TRBD2 matches 9 bases. V shed 8 bases, J shed 1 base, and the junction held 15 bases outside the gene matches. CDR3 length: 18 residues. Germline V CDR1 and CDR2: KGHSH, LQKENI. The CDR3, as DNA: TGTGCCAGCCAGCAGCTAGCGGGGAACCCTCTTTCCTACAATGAGCAGTTCTTC. It encodes CASQQLAGNPLSYNEQFF.

This clonotype was counted between two and nine times. The chain is built from TRBV20-1 and TRBJ2-3, with TRBD2 matching 8 bases. The ends lost 6 bases at V and 0 bases at J; junction bases unmatched: 14. This CDR3 contains 17 residues. The V gene's germline CDR1 is DFQATT and CDR2 SNEGSKA (reference sequence). In nucleotides, the CDR3 is TGCAGTGCCCCAGCACACTTTCTAGCGGGTAGCACAGATACGCAGTATTTT. It encodes CSAPAHFLAGSTDTQYF.

This rearrangement joins TRBV2 to TRBJ1-2; D unresolved. The germline V gene encodes CDR1 SNHLY and CDR2 FYNNEI. The CDR3 has 15 amino acids. The V end was cut by 1 base, the J end by 4 bases, with 13 bases between. CDR3 in amino acids: CASSEVAGGIYGYTF. The CDR3 DNA follows: TGTGCCAGCAGTGAAGTGGCTGGCGGTATCTATGGCTACACCTTC.

This chain uses TRBV14 with TRBJ2-2; 7 bases are a match to TRBD1. Trimming at V came to 6 bases and at J to 7 bases, leaving 2 bases not matched to a gene. The CDR3 spans 12 residues. Germline V lookup: CDR1 SGHDN, CDR2 FVKESK. The CDR3, as DNA: TGTGCCAGCAGTCGACAGGGCGGGGAGCTGTTTTTT. Translation: CASSRQGGELFF.

This clonotype was seen repeatedly, ten times or more. The V call is TRBV27, the J call TRBJ1-1, with TRBD1 as a possible D gene (6 bases). The CDR3 is made up of 16 amino acids. Deletions cut 5 bases from V and 3 bases from J, with 19 bases between. Germline V gene lookup returns CDR1 MNHEY and CDR2 SMNVEV (reference sequence). CDR3 loop: CASSTIRGGADTEAFF. The CDR3 DNA sequence: TGTGCCAGCAGTACCATCCGGGGGGGGGCGGACACTGAAGCTTTCTTT.

Only a few counts were recorded for this clonotype. The chain uses TRBV5-6 and TRBJ1-4, with 7 bases lining up with TRBD1. This CDR3 contains 15 residues. V gave up 3 bases and J gave up 7 bases; unmatched junction bases: 9. The germline V gene has CDR1 SGHDT and CDR2 YYEEEE. CDR3 sequence: CASSSRSDRVEKLFF. In nucleotides, the CDR3 is TGTGCCAGCAGCTCGCGGTCAGACAGGGTTGAAAAACTGTTTTTT.